This record looks at one TCR beta chain sequence and its context. The repertoire was sequenced with immunoSEQ multiplex PCR; TCRdb's copy has only in-frame clones and lacks some. The sample has about 230,000 clones, around 84% seen once; the top ten hold about 16%. This sample is part of a study of blood T cell repertoires in COVID-19. Study-level information: The study drew acute and convalescent COVID-19 samples from the United States, Italy and Spain.

The CDR3 has 13 residues. V lost 4 bases, J lost 6 bases, and 12 bases lay in between. The germline CDR1 and CDR2 sequences are LGHDT and YNNKEL (reference sequence). Sequenced: PBMCs or T cells enriched from blood (not recorded which). This sequence joins TRBV3-1 (or the pseudogene TRBV3-2) and TRBJ1-1; a possible D gene is TRBD1 (6 bases). The TCR was taken from a man younger than 30 who had recovered from COVID-19. The CDR3 DNA follows: TGTGCCAGCAGCCGACAGGAAAGGGCTGAAGCTTTCTTT. This codes for CASSRQERAEAFF.